Shown below are 21 T cell receptor beta chains from a single sample sequenced in a study of blood T cell repertoires in COVID-19. Sequencing was performed with immunoSEQ multiplex PCR; in TCRdb, only in-frame clones are kept and a portion is missing. In the table there are some 390,000 clones, around 87% of which are singletons. Sequenced material: peripheral blood. The source of these receptors is a woman in her sixties or seventies with COVID-19, enrolled during active disease.

The chain couples TRBV11-2 to TRBJ1-3, with D tentatively TRBD1 (5 bases). V was cut by 6 bases and J by 3 bases, with 15 bases left in between. Germline assignment: CDR1 SGHAT and CDR2 FQNNGV. The CDR3 has 15 residues. In DNA form, the CDR3 reads TGTGCCAGCAGTTATGACAGATCCAGTGGAAACACCATATATTTT. Its translation: CASSYDRSSGNTIYF.

This chain links TRBV19 with TRBJ1-1, with D hard to call. Germline V CDR1 and CDR2: LNHDA, SQIVND (reference sequence). This CDR3 has 13 amino acids. V was clipped by 5 bases and J by 5 bases, with 12 bases between them. CDR3 nucleotide sequence: TGTGCCAGTAGTCCACGACGAGGAACTGAAGCTTTCTTT. It encodes CASSPRRGTEAFF.

For this clone: The same CDR3 also results from other DNA sequences found in this sample. The chain recombines TRBV3-1 (or the pseudogene TRBV3-2) with TRBJ2-7; no clear D gene. The CDR3 has 12 amino acids. Germline V gene lookup returns CDR1 LGHDT and CDR2 YNNKEL (reference sequence). V lost 0 bases and J lost 3, with 3 bases in between. Here the CDR3 DNA reads TGTGCCAGCAGCCAAGATCGCTACGAGCAGTACTTC. Translated: CASSQDRYEQYF.

As concerns this clone: An end of the junction differs from the germline gene, which may be a read error. The chain has TRBV24-1 and TRBJ1-2; 7 positions match TRBD1. Per germline, CDR1 KGHDR and CDR2 SFDVKD. The CDR3 loop spans 13 amino acids. CDR3 region: CATTGTDHPIRAF. The CDR3 region has the DNA TGTGCCACCACCGGGACAGACCACCCTATTAGGGCCTTC.

The chain combines TRBV29-1 with TRBJ1-2; the match to TRBD1 covers 9 bases. The length of the CDR3 is 13 residues. CDR1 and CDR2 from the germline V gene are SQVTM and ANQGSEA. Trimming took 6 bases from V and 8 from J; bases not matched to a gene: 10. In nucleotides, the CDR3 is TGCAGCGTGAAATGGGGGACAGGGTACGGCTACACCTTC. Its protein product is CSVKWGTGYGYTF.

The chain has TRBV6-5 and TRBJ2-1; 8 bases are shared with TRBD2. V dropped 2 bases and J dropped 2; count of bases not matched to a gene: 5. The germline CDR1 and CDR2 sequences are MNHEY and SVGAGI. The CDR3 loop spans 16 amino acids. DNA for the CDR3: TGTGCCAGCAGTTACCGACTAGCGCCCCCCTACAATGAGCAGTTCTTC. This encodes CASSYRLAPPYNEQFF.

This chain links TRBV10-3 with TRBJ2-7; 9 bases line up with TRBD1. The CDR3 is 13 residues long. V shed 10 bases, J shed 0 bases, and the junction held 4 bases outside the gene matches. Germline V gene sequence: CDR1 ENHRY, CDR2 SYGVKD. CDR3 DNA sequence: TGTGCCACCGGGACAGGGAGCTCCTACGAGCAGTACTTC. Protein product: CATGTGSSYEQYF.

This clone has only one observation. CDR3 sequence reads: CASSQDTLDTNPYGYTF. CDR3 nucleotide sequence: TGTGCCAGCAGCCAAGACACGCTTGACACCAATCCTTATGGCTACACCTTC. V and J are TRBV4-2 and TRBJ1-2; D unresolved. This CDR3 is built from 17 residues. V lost 0 bases, J lost 5 bases, and 19 bases lay in between. Germline V gives CDR1 LGHNA, CDR2 YNFKEQ.

The chain has TRBV5-1 and TRBJ1-5; D is uncertain. Looked up from germline, CDR1 is SGHRS and CDR2 is YFSETQ. V shed 0 bases and J shed 2 bases, with 9 bases lying between them. The CDR3 has 15 residues. The CDR3 region has the DNA TGCGCCAGCAGCTTGGCCCCGGAGGGCAATCAGCCCCAGCATTTT. Translating gives CASSLAPEGNQPQHF.

The chain couples TRBV7-9 to TRBJ2-2, with D tentatively TRBD2 (6 bases). This CDR3 has 15 residues. Trimming shortened V by 5 bases and J by 4 bases, and 14 bases separated the two germline ends. Per the germline V gene, CDR1 is SEHNR and CDR2 is FQNEAQ (reference sequence). In DNA, the CDR3 is TGTGCCAGCAGCCCGGAGTGGGGAGGCACCGGGGAGCTGTTTTTT. Its protein product is CASSPEWGGTGELFF. The complete variable domain, with remaining parts taken from reference TRBV7-9 and TRBJ2-2, reads DTGVSQNPRHKITKRGQNVTFRCDPISEHNRLYWYRQTLGQGPEFLTYFQNEAQLEKSRLLSDRFSAERPKGSFSTLEIQRTEQGDSAMYLCASSPEWGGTGELFFGEGSRLTVL.

The rearrangement joins TRBV29-1 to TRBJ1-2; D not certain. The CDR3 consists of 18 residues. In germline, CDR1 is SQVTM, CDR2 ANQGSEA. V was pared by 7 bases and J by 0 bases, with 27 bases between. In nucleotides, the CDR3 is TGCAGCGCCCCCACAGTACTCTCTGGTCAGGAAGCTAACTATGGCTACACCTTC. Translating it yields CSAPTVLSGQEANYGYTF. Supplemented by reference TRBV29-1 and TRBJ1-2, the full variable domain reads SAVISQKPSRDICQRGTSLTIQCQVDSQVTMMFWYRQQPGQSLTLIATANQGSEATYESGFVIDKFPISRPNLTFSTLTVSNMSPEDSSIYLCSAPTVLSGQEANYGYTFGSGTRLTVV.

V usage is TRBV5-1 and J usage is TRBJ2-7; 7 nucleotides agree with TRBD1. V lost 2 bases and J lost 1; bases outside the gene matches: 3. CDR1 and CDR2 from the germline V gene are SGHRS and YFSETQ. CDR3 length: 14 residues. DNA for the CDR3: TGCGCCAGCAGCTTTGGGACAGAGTCCTACGAGCAGTACTTC. Translating it yields CASSFGTESYEQYF.

V and J are TRBV2 and TRBJ1-6, with TRBD1 matching over 7 bases. CDR1 and CDR2 (germline): SNHLY, FYNNEI. This CDR3 has 14 residues. The junction had 4 bases not matched to a gene; V was cut back by 2 bases and J by 9 bases. The CDR3 DNA reads as TGTGCCAGCAGTGAAAGAGGGGGCAGTTCACCCCTCCACTTT. Amino acids: CASSERGGSSPLHF.

The J gene is TRBJ2-7, the V gene TRBV2; weak D call: TRBD1 (6 bases). Trimming cost V 4 bases and J 6 bases, with 7 bases left between them. The germline CDR1 and CDR2 sequences are SNHLY and FYNNEI. CDR3 length: 11 residues. In DNA form, the CDR3 reads TGTGCCAGCAGTGTAGGGGGCGAGCAGTACTTC. This codes for CASSVGGEQYF. The full variable domain, completed using reference TRBV2 and TRBJ2-7, is EPEVTQTPSHQVTQMGQEVILRCVPISNHLYFYWYRQILGQKVEFLVSFYNNEISEKSEIFDDQFSVERPDGSNFTLKIRSTKLEDSAMYFCASSVGGEQYFGPGTRLTVT.

The chain combines TRBV6-5 with TRBJ1-2; maybe TRBD1 (6 bases). V lost 5 bases, J lost 7 bases, and 11 bases lay in between. CDR1 MNHEY and CDR2 SVGAGI come from the germline V gene. The CDR3 length is 12 residues. In nucleotides, the CDR3 is TGTGCCAGCAGTCTGACAGGTTTTGGCTACACCTTC. It specifies CASSLTGFGYTF.

J is TRBJ2-5 and V is TRBV24-1, with 7 bases identical to TRBD2. Germline-derived CDR1 and CDR2 are KGHDR and SFDVKD. Trimming removed 7 bases from V and 0 bases from J; junction bases left unmatched: 7. This CDR3 contains 15 residues. As DNA, the CDR3 is TGTGCCACCAGCCTTCTCAGCGGGGACCAAGAGACCCAGTACTTC. Translating gives CATSLLSGDQETQYF.

V is TRBV11-1 and J is TRBJ2-1; TRBD1 matches 7 bases. The CDR3 is 15 residues long. Per germline, CDR1 SGHAT and CDR2 FQDESV (reference sequence). V shed 6 bases and J 4 bases; nucleotides not matched to a gene: 9. The CDR3 DNA follows: TGTGCCAGCAGTCCAGAGGGGACAGTATACAATGAGCAGTTCTTC. Protein sequence: CASSPEGTVYNEQFF.

The chain carries TRBV6-5 and TRBJ1-2; no definite D call. V was cut by 10 bases and J by 8 bases, with 20 bases left in between. The CDR3 loop spans 13 amino acids. Germline CDR1 is MNHEY and CDR2 is SVGAGI. The CDR3 loop is CATESRLDGGYTF. In DNA form, the CDR3 reads TGTGCCACCGAGAGCCGACTCGACGGCGGCTACACCTTC.

This clone was observed once. V and J are TRBV6-5 and TRBJ2-5; D remains unclear. The CDR3 extends over 15 amino acids. Germline V gene sequence: CDR1 MNHEY, CDR2 SVGAGI. V was pared by 0 bases and J by 7 bases, with 15 bases between. The DNA of the CDR3 is TGTGCCAGCAGTTACTCGAACGGGTACTTTGGGACCCAGTACTTC. It yields the protein CASSYSNGYFGTQYF.

The chain combines TRBV4-1 with TRBJ1-2; 10 positions agree with TRBD1. The V and J ends lost 0 bases and 7 bases, in that order; junction bases with no gene match: 11. CDR3 length: 17 residues. Germline lookup yields CDR1 MGHRA and CDR2 YSYEKL. CDR3 bases: TGCGCCAGCAGCCAAGATCTGGGGACAGGGGTTTTGGCTGGCTACACCTTC. Residues: CASSQDLGTGVLAGYTF.

This chain joins TRBV4-2 and TRBJ1-1; TRBD1 agrees at 9 bases. The CDR3 totals 14 residues. The germline gives CDR1 LGHNA, CDR2 YNFKEQ. V lost 5 bases and J lost 4; bases outside the gene matches: 5. The CDR3: CASSWDRASTEAFF. For the CDR3, the DNA is TGTGCCAGCAGCTGGGACAGGGCGAGCACTGAAGCTTTCTTT.